The rows below give T cell receptor beta chains drawn from one sample of a study of cytomegalovirus exposure and HLA in healthy donors. Profiling relied on immunoSEQ multiplex PCR, and the TCRdb table lists in-frame clones only, not all of them. The sample features some 83,000 clones, with 1% to 1.4% in its top ten. What was sequenced was PBMCs. Receptor source: a woman in her 30s in good health and CMV-seronegative. Both conserved end residues are part of each CDR3. The D gene is left open where the match is weak.

TRBJ2-1 | TRBV11-3 | NA | TGTGCCAGCAGCGCCGGCCGAGCGGACAATGAGCAGTTCTTC | CASSAGRADNEQFF
TRBJ1-3 | TRBV7-2 | NA | TGTGCCAGCAGCTTAAGTACAGGCTCTGGAAACACCATATATTTT | CASSLSTGSGNTIYF
TRBJ2-1 | TRBV28 | TRBD2 | TGTGCCAGCAGTTTTAGGTTTTCGGCGACGGGAGGGCCATTTCTCGGCAATGAGCAGTTCTTC | CASSFRFSATGGPFLGNEQFF
TRBJ2-1 | TRBV5-4 | NA | TGTGCCAGCAGCACCGGACTCACCGTCCTCTACAATGAGCAGTTCTTC | CASSTGLTVLYNEQFF
TRBJ1-5 | TRBV14 | NA | TGTGCCAGCAGCCACAACCACGGGGAGCCCCAGCATTTT | CASSHNHGEPQHF
TRBJ1-4 | TRBV5-1 | NA | TGCGCCAGCAGCTTGGGAGGGCCAGGGGAACGAGAAAAACTGTTTTTT | CASSLGGPGEREKLFF
TRBJ2-7 | TRBV20-1 | NA | TGCAGTGCTAGGGGGGGCTACGAGCAGTACTTC | CSARGGYEQYF
TRBJ2-2 | TRBV5-4 | NA | TGTGCCAGCAGCTTGGACAGGTATTCCGGGGAGCTGTTTTTT | CASSLDRYSGELFF
TRBJ1-2 | TRBV18 | NA | TGTGCCAGCTCCCCTGAAGAAGGAGTCCTTAACTATGGCTACACCTTC | CASSPEEGVLNYGYTF
TRBJ2-7 | TRBV6-1 | TRBD1 | TGTGCCAGCAGTGAACCCCGGACAGGGCTCAACGAGCAGTACTTC | CASSEPRTGLNEQYF
TRBJ1-2 | TRBV6-1 | TRBD1 | TGTGCCAGCAGCGACAGGGGAGGCTATGGCTACACCTTC | CASSDRGGYGYTF
TRBJ2-1 | TRBV5-4 | TRBD1 | TGTGCCAGCAGCTTACCGACAGGGGGATCCTACAATGAGCAGTTCTTC | CASSLPTGGSYNEQFF
TRBJ2-7 | TRBV27 | NA | TGTGCCAGCAGTTCCCGGGAAAGGTCCGCCTACGAGCAGTACTTC | CASSSRERSAYEQYF
TRBJ1-5 | TRBV7-2 | NA | TGTGCCAGCAGCTTAGTCGGGGGTTTGGATCAGCCCCAGCATTTT | CASSLVGGLDQPQHF
TRBJ2-7 | TRBV6-5 | TRBD2 | TGTGCCAGCAGGGCGGGACTAACGGATCGGCAGTACTTC | CASRAGLTDRQYF
TRBJ2-7 | TRBV6-4 | TRBD1 | TGTGCCAGCAGTCACATTCCGGGACAGGGCTACGAGCAGTACTTC | CASSHIPGQGYEQYF
TRBJ2-6 | TRBV6-1 | NA | TGTGCCAGCAGGGAACCCAGGGCTTCTGGGGCCAACGTCCTGACTTTC | CASREPRASGANVLTF
TRBJ1-3 | TRBV30 | NA | TGTGCCTGGAGGGCCCGGGGTAGCTCTGGAAACACCATATATTTT | CAWRARGSSGNTIYF
TRBJ2-3 | TRBV29-1 | TRBD2 | TGCAGCGTTGCGGGACTAGCGGGGGGGCATCGTACAGATACGCAGTATTTT | CSVAGLAGGHRTDTQYF
TRBJ1-1 | TRBV28 | TRBD1 | TGTGCCAGCAGTCCAGGGGGGCCAGGGAACACTGAAGCTTTCTTT | CASSPGGPGNTEAFF
TRBJ2-2 | TRBV4-1 | NA | TGCGCCAGCAGCCAAGATTCGAACCTGGCCTCGAACACCGGGGAGCTGTTTTTT | CASSQDSNLASNTGELFF
TRBJ1-5 | TRBV27 | NA | TGTGCCAGCAGTTTGGCGGGAAGCAATCAGCCCCAGCATTTT | CASSLAGSNQPQHF
TRBJ1-2 | TRBV5-1 | TRBD1 | TGCGCCAGCAGCTTGGACAGGGGATCCTATGGCTACACCTTC | CASSLDRGSYGYTF
TRBJ1-5 | TRBV2 | TRBD1 | TGTGCCAGCAACCTCGGACAGGGGAGGCCCCAGCATTTT | CASNLGQGRPQHF
TRBJ2-7 | TRBV7-6 | NA | TGTGCCAGCAGCTTAGAGGGGGAGGGCTACGAGCAGTACTTC | CASSLEGEGYEQYF
TRBJ2-5 | TRBV27 | NA | TGTGCCAGCAGTCCCTTACAGGGATTGGGTCGGGGACAAGAGACCCAGTACTTC | CASSPLQGLGRGQETQYF
TRBJ2-7 | TRBV6-5 | TRBD1 | TGTGCCAGCAGGAACCGACGGGACAGCTCCTACGAGCAGTACTTC | CASRNRRDSSYEQYF
TRBJ1-6 | TRBV11-2 | NA | TGTGCCAGCAGCTCAGACAGGATATCACCCCTCCACTTT | CASSSDRISPLHF
TRBJ2-5 | TRBV6-5 | TRBD2 | TGTGCCAGCAGTTACTCTGGCGGGGGGAGTGTGGAGAACCAGTACTTC | CASSYSGGGSVENQYF
TRBJ1-2 | TRBV30 | NA | TGTGCCTGGACACTTAAAGGGGGAGTTGGCTACACCTTC | CAWTLKGGVGYTF
TRBJ1-1 | TRBV27 | NA | TGTGCCAGCAGTTCGCGGGGGAACACTGAAGCTTTCTTT | CASSSRGNTEAFF
TRBJ1-5 | TRBV6-5 | TRBD1 | TGTGCCAGCAGCAAGACAGGGGGCGCCTTTCAGCCCCAGCATTTT | CASSKTGGAFQPQHF
TRBJ2-3 | TRBV5-1 | TRBD2 | TGCGCCTCCGGGGGGGGACGCAGTACAGATACGCAGTATTTT | CASGGGRSTDTQYF
TRBJ2-5 | TRBV6-5 | TRBD1 | TGTGCCAGCAGTCGCGGGCTAGGGGCAGGGGGGACCCAGTACTTC | CASSRGLGAGGTQYF
TRBJ2-4 | TRBV19 | NA | TGTGCCAGTAGTTCCCCGGGCATCGGGGGCATTCAGTACTTC | CASSSPGIGGIQYF
TRBJ1-6 | TRBV5-1 | NA | TGCGCCAGCAGCTCGTCGGGGAATAATTCACCCCTCCACTTT | CASSSSGNNSPLHF
TRBJ2-3 | TRBV30 | TRBD2 | TGTGCCGGGGGACTTCAGACTAGCGCTGCAGATACGCAGTATTTT | CAGGLQTSAADTQYF
TRBJ1-1 | TRBV5-5 | NA | TGTGCCAGCAGCCTCGGGGTCGCCTCTTCTGAAGCTTTCTTT | CASSLGVASSEAFF
TRBJ1-4 | TRBV11-2 | NA | TGTGCCAGCAGTCCAAGGTCGACAGCGTTAATGAAAAAACTGTTTTTT | CASSPRSTALMKKLFF
TRBJ2-5 | TRBV15 | NA | TGTGCCACCAGCAGAGATAGGGGTCAAGAGACCCAGTACTTC | CATSRDRGQETQYF
TRBJ2-2 | TRBV30 | TRBD1 | TGTGCCTGGAGTACAGGGGGGAACACCGGGGAGCTGTTTTTT | CAWSTGGNTGELFF
TRBJ1-1 | TRBV4-2 | NA | TGTGCCAGCAGCCAACTAGATGGCCTGATGAACACTGAAGCTTTCTTT | CASSQLDGLMNTEAFF